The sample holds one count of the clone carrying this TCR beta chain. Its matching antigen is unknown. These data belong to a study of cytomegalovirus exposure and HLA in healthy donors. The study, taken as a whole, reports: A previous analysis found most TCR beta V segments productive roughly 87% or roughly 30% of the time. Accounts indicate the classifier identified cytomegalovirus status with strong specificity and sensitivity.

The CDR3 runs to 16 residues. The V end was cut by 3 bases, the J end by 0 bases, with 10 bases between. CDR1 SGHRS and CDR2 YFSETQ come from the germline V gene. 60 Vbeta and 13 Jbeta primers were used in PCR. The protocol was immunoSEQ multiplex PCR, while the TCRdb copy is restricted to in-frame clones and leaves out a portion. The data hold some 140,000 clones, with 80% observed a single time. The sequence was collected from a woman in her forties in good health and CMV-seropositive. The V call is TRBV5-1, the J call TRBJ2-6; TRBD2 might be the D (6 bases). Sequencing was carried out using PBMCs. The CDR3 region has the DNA TGCGCCAGCAGCTGGGGGGAGAGCTCTGGGGCCAACGTCCTGACTTTC. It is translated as CASSWGESSGANVLTF.